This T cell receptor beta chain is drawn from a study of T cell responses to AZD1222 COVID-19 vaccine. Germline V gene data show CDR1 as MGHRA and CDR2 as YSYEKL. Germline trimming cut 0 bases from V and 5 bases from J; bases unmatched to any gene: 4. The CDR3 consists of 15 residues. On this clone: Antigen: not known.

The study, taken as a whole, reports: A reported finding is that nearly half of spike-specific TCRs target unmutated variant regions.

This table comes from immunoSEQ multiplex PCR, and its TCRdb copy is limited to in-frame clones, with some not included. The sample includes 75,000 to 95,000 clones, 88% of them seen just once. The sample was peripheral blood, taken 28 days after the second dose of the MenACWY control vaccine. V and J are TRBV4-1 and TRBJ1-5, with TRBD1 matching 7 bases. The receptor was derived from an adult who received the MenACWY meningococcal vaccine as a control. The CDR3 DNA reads TGCGCCAGCAGCCAAGACAGGGGGTCGCATCAGCCCCAGCATTTT. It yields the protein CASSQDRGSHQPQHF.